This entry features one T cell receptor beta chain sequence. This specimen comes from a study of control samples from healthy donors and cancer patients. The data were produced by immunoSEQ multiplex PCR, yet TCRdb's version contains in-frame clones alone and is incomplete. The data contain roughly 140,000 clones, approximately 88% of them singletons. Germline V gene sequence: CDR1 LGHNT, CDR2 FRNRAP. V dropped 5 bases and J dropped 4 bases, with 10 bases sitting between them. The CDR3 runs 13 residues. The rearrangement joins TRBV12-5 to TRBJ2-3; D uncertain. Sequencing was carried out using blood. The sequence derives from a man aged 30 to 45 in good health. CDR3 DNA sequence: TGTGCTAGTGGTCTGCCCACCCCAGATACGCAGTATTTT. It encodes CASGLPTPDTQYF. The full variable domain, its missing parts supplied by reference TRBV12-5 and TRBJ2-3, is DARVTQTPRHKVTEMGQEVTMRCQPILGHNTVFWYRQTMMQGLELLAYFRNRAPLDDSGMPKDRFSAEMPDATLATLKIQPSEPRDSAVYFCASGLPTPDTQYFGPGTRLTVL.